The sequence of this T cell receptor beta chain was determined in a study of blood T cell repertoires in COVID-19. TCRdb's table, derived via immunoSEQ multiplex PCR, lists solely in-frame clones and lacks some. There are a few hundred thousand clones in the sample; about 85% occur only once, and 3% to 3.5% lies in the top ten. Germline CDR1 is MNHEY and CDR2 is SVGEGT. Trimming pared 1 base from V and 4 bases from J, leaving 11 bases between. The CDR3 is 15 amino acids. V is TRBV6-2 or TRBV6-3 and J is TRBJ1-5; D might be TRBD1 (5 bases). The TCR was taken from a young man with active or convalescent COVID-19. The sequencing sample was made of peripheral blood. The CDR3 sequence is CASSYLEGLNQPQHF. CDR3 nucleotides: TGTGCCAGCAGTTACTTGGAGGGGTTAAATCAGCCCCAGCATTTT.